These 31 T cell receptor beta chains came from one sample sequenced in a study of T cells in Graves' hyperthyroidism and ophthalmopathy. RNA transcripts were the template for amplifying TCR beta CDR3 regions. HTBI primers were the set used in a first-round RT-PCR of the TCR CDR3. From the multiplex PCR reads, TCRdb called clonotypes with MiXCR, one entry per CDR3 protein. The sample lists about half a million distinct CDR3 sequences; roughly 23% were seen once. The sequenced material came from blood. These receptors came from a woman between 65 and 79 years old with Graves' ophthalmopathy.

The rearrangement links TRBV6-2 or TRBV6-3 to TRBJ2-5; 7 bases agree with TRBD1. The CDR3 has 15 residues. Trimming removed 6 bases from V and 6 bases from J; junction bases left unmatched: 13. CDR1 is MNHEY and CDR2 is SVGEGT in the germline V gene. DNA of the CDR3: TGTGCCAGCAGCTGGACAGGTACTAAGACAAAGACCCAGTACTTC. Residues: CASSWTGTKTKTQYF.

The chain uses TRBV28 and TRBJ2-4; D gene unclear. V shed 2 bases and J shed 0 bases, with 11 bases lying between them. Germline CDR1 reads MDHEN; CDR2 reads SYDVKM. The CDR3 has 16 amino acids. The CDR3 region has the DNA TGTGCCAGCAGTTTACCCAGGAGCCTAGCCAAAAACATTCAGTACTTC. Amino acid sequence: CASSLPRSLAKNIQYF.

This clonotype was recorded a few times. This chain uses TRBV3-1 with TRBJ2-1; D not certain. Per germline, CDR1 LGHDT and CDR2 YNNKEL (reference sequence). This CDR3 has 15 amino acids. V was clipped by 2 bases and J by 0 bases, with 8 bases between them. The CDR3 nucleotides are TGTGCCAGCAGCCAAATGCTGGGCTCCTACAATGAGCAGTTCTTC. It yields the protein CASSQMLGSYNEQFF.

This clonotype was seen more than once but under ten times. V and J are TRBV29-1 and TRBJ1-1; 10 positions match TRBD1. CDR1 is SQVTM and CDR2 is ANQGSEA in the germline V gene. The CDR3 totals 14 residues. Germline trimming cut 7 bases from V and 2 bases from J; bases unmatched to any gene: 7. The CDR3 loop reads CSAGTGVFNTEAFF. The CDR3 nucleotides are TGCAGCGCCGGGACAGGGGTTTTTAACACTGAAGCTTTCTTT.

This clonotype showed up many times. The V and J genes are TRBV11-2 and TRBJ2-7; D gene unclear. The CDR3 is 16 residues long. Trimming took 1 base from V and 2 from J, leaving 15 bases between them. CDR1 is SGHAT and CDR2 is FQNNGV in the germline V gene. The CDR3 coding sequence is TGTGCCAGCAGCTTAGGAGGTCTCCGGGCTGCCTACGAGCAGTACTTC. Translation: CASSLGGLRAAYEQYF. The whole variable domain, filled in from reference TRBV11-2 and TRBJ2-7, reads EAGVAQSPRYKIIEKRQSVAFWCNPISGHATLYWYQQILGQGPKLLIQFQNNGVVDDSQLPKDRFSAERLKGVDSTLKIQPAKLEDSAVYLCASSLGGLRAAYEQYFGPGTRLTVT.

The rearrangement links TRBV29-1 to TRBJ2-7; 9 positions agree with TRBD1. Germline-derived CDR1 and CDR2 are SQVTM and ANQGSEA. V lost 3 bases and J lost 6; bases outside the gene matches: 9. The CDR3 length is 14 residues. The CDR3 reads CSVEGGTGRGEQYF. CDR3 nucleotides: TGCAGCGTTGAGGGTGGGACAGGGCGAGGCGAGCAGTACTTC.

V and J are TRBV10-3 and TRBJ1-1; no clear D gene. Between the trimmed V and J ends, which lost 8 bases and 2 bases, there was a span of 12 bases. Germline CDR1 is ENHRY and CDR2 is SYGVKD. CDR3 length: 13 residues. CDR3 bases: TGTGCCATCGTCTCGGGTCCCAACACTGAAGCTTTCTTT. Translating it yields CAIVSGPNTEAFF.

The chain couples TRBV20-1 to TRBJ1-1; D unclear. The CDR3 is made up of 14 amino acids. Per the germline V gene, CDR1 is DFQATT and CDR2 is SNEGSKA (reference sequence). V gave up 6 bases and J gave up 3 bases, with 17 bases separating them. The CDR3 nucleotides read TGCAGTGCCCCGATCGGGTCCTCGGACACTGAAGCTTTCTTT. Protein product: CSAPIGSSDTEAFF.

CDR3 loop: CAIGMAGINYGYTF. CDR3 coding DNA: TGTGCCATCGGGATGGCGGGGATTAACTATGGCTACACCTTC. V and J are TRBV10-3 and TRBJ1-2; D is unclear. The V gene lost 8 bases and the J gene lost 1 base, with 14 bases spanning the gap. Germline CDR1 reads ENHRY; CDR2 reads SYGVKD. The CDR3 is made up of 14 amino acids.

The chain uses TRBV12-3 or TRBV12-4 and TRBJ1-6; possible D gene TRBD1, 5 bases. V lost 3 bases to trimming and J lost 8 bases, with 11 bases between them. CDR3 length: 14 amino acids. Here the CDR3 reads CASSFMGGDSPLHF. DNA of the CDR3: TGTGCCAGCAGTTTTATGGGGGGGGATTCACCCCTCCACTTT.

This clonotype was seen at least ten times. The CDR3 sequence: CASSATKLAGAYEQYF. The CDR3 DNA is TGTGCCAGCAGCGCCACGAAACTAGCGGGAGCCTACGAGCAGTACTTC. The gene calls are TRBV7-2 and TRBJ2-7; 11 positions match TRBD2. V was clipped by 5 bases and J by 2 bases; unmatched bases: 8. Germline V gene data show CDR1 as SGHTA and CDR2 as FQGNSA. The CDR3 totals 16 residues.

This clonotype was seen a handful of times. The genes are TRBV11-3 and TRBJ2-2, with D perhaps TRBD2 (5 bases). The germline gives CDR1 SGHNT, CDR2 YENEEA. V was clipped by 8 bases and J by 1 base, with 11 bases between them. This CDR3 spans 14 amino acids. CDR3: CASRVSGNTGELFF. As DNA, the CDR3 is TGTGCCAGCCGAGTGAGCGGGAACACCGGGGAGCTGTTTTTT.

Remarks on this clonotype: The junction and the germline gene differ at one end; a read error may be behind it. The chain couples TRBV5-5 to TRBJ2-7; the match to TRBD1 covers 12 bases. Germline V gene sequence: CDR1 SGHKS, CDR2 YYEKEE (reference sequence). This CDR3 has 15 residues. CDR3 residues: CASSRDRGQLYKQYF. For the CDR3, the DNA is TGCGCCAGCAGCCGGGACAGGGGGCAACTCTACAAGCAGTACTTC.

This sequence joins TRBV27 and TRBJ2-2, with a weak D call TRBD2 (7 bases). The CDR3 has 16 residues. Germline V gene data show CDR1 as MNHEY and CDR2 as SMNVEV (reference sequence). The V and J ends lost 3 bases and 6 bases respectively, with 17 bases between them. The CDR3 loop reads CASSFLKLGGAGELFF. The CDR3 coding sequence is TGTGCCAGCAGTTTCTTAAAACTAGGGGGGGCCGGGGAGCTGTTTTTT.

This clonotype showed up many times. The chain couples TRBV6-2 or TRBV6-3 to TRBJ1-5; 9 bases agree with TRBD1. The CDR3 is 13 amino acids. Germline V gene lookup returns CDR1 MNHEY and CDR2 SVGEGT. V gave up 11 bases and J gave up 3 bases; unmatched junction bases: 5. The CDR3 is CALGQGPNQPQHF. CDR3 bases: TGTGCCTTGGGACAGGGTCCCAATCAGCCCCAGCATTTT.

In this sample, this clonotype turned up once. Since a much larger clone is just one base distant, this may be a read error. J is TRBJ1-5 and V is TRBV12-3 or TRBV12-4, with 8 positions matching TRBD1. V was clipped by 3 bases and J by 7 bases; unmatched bases: 5. The CDR3 has 14 amino acids. In DNA, the CDR3 is TGTGCCAGCAGTTTCAGGACAGGGTACCAGCCCCAGCATTTT. Residues: CASSFRTGYQPQHF.

In its sample, this clonotype was seen a few times. CDR3 loop: CASSAGLALGTGELFF. The CDR3 DNA reads as TGTGCCAGCAGCGCGGGACTAGCGTTAGGCACCGGGGAGCTGTTTTTT. The rearrangement joins TRBV11-2 to TRBJ2-2, with 10 bases fitting TRBD2. Germline V gives CDR1 SGHAT, CDR2 FQNNGV. V shed 5 bases, J shed 4 bases, and the junction held 7 bases outside the gene matches. The CDR3 length is 16 residues.

The rearrangement links TRBV12-3 or TRBV12-4 to TRBJ2-1, with 7 bases matching TRBD2. The CDR3 spans 14 residues. Losses at the gene ends were 6 bases for V and 11 bases for J; bases not matched to a gene: 13. CDR3 protein: CASRTTPSGTKQFF. CDR3 bases: TGTGCCAGCAGGACCACACCTAGCGGCACTAAGCAGTTCTTC.

The chain employs TRBV5-4 and TRBJ1-4, with TRBD1 as a possible D gene (5 bases). The CDR3 has 15 amino acids. The germline V gene has CDR1 SGHNT and CDR2 YYREEE (reference sequence). V gave up 4 bases and J gave up 5 bases, with 15 bases separating them. Written as DNA, the CDR3 is TGTGCCAGCAGCCGTTGGGGAAGGGGAAATGAAAAACTGTTTTTT. Its translation is CASSRWGRGNEKLFF.

The chain recombines TRBV5-1 with TRBJ2-3; possible D gene TRBD2, 6 bases. This CDR3 comprises 16 residues. Trimming shortened V by 1 base and J by 5 bases, and 17 bases separated the two germline ends. The germline V gene has CDR1 SGHRS and CDR2 YFSETQ. The CDR3 nucleotides are TGCGCCAGCAGCTTGAGATTCCGGGAGCGGATAGATACGCAGTATTTT. It yields the protein CASSLRFRERIDTQYF. The full variable domain, completed using reference TRBV5-1 and TRBJ2-3, is KAGVTQTPRYLIKTRGQQVTLSCSPISGHRSVSWYQQTPGQGLQFLFEYFSETQRNKGNFPGRFSGRQFSNSRSEMNVSTLELGDSALYLCASSLRFRERIDTQYFGPGTRLTVL.

This clonotype has a count of ten or more. The gene calls are TRBV12-3 or TRBV12-4 and TRBJ2-1; TRBD1 matches at 7 bases. CDR3 length equals 14 residues. Germline trimming cut 6 bases from V and 8 bases from J; bases unmatched to any gene: 10. The CDR3 coding sequence is TGTGCCAGCAGAGCAGGGACAGAGGGCTATGAGCAGTTCTTC. It yields the protein CASRAGTEGYEQFF.

This clonotype was counted between two and nine times. CDR3 sequence (DNA): TGTGCCAGCTCCTGGGGGCAGGGAGGTAACTATGGCTACACCTTC. Amino acids: CASSWGQGGNYGYTF. The rearrangement uses TRBV2 and TRBJ1-2; possibly TRBD1 for D (6 bases). The CDR3 has 15 amino acids. The germline gives CDR1 SNHLY, CDR2 FYNNEI. V shed 8 bases and J shed 1 base, with 17 bases lying between them.

This chain links TRBV30 with TRBJ2-4, with D possibly TRBD1 on 5 matching bases. CDR1 and CDR2 from the germline V gene are GTSNPN and SVGIG (reference sequence). Trimming stripped 2 bases from V and 1 base from J, with 9 bases between. CDR3 length equals 14 residues. CDR3 loop: CAWSPRAAKNIQYF. As DNA, the CDR3 is TGTGCCTGGAGTCCCAGGGCGGCCAAAAACATTCAGTACTTC.

This chain links TRBV19 with TRBJ1-5, with a weak D call TRBD1 (5 bases). Germline assignment: CDR1 LNHDA and CDR2 SQIVND (reference sequence). This CDR3 spans 14 amino acids. Trimming shortened V by 3 bases and J by 7 bases, and 13 bases separated the two germline ends. The CDR3 region is CASSIDTPGQPQHF. For the CDR3, the DNA is TGTGCCAGTAGTATTGACACTCCAGGGCAGCCCCAGCATTTT.

A few counts support this clonotype. The chain couples TRBV5-5 to TRBJ1-1; no firm D call. Germline assignment: CDR1 SGHKS and CDR2 YYEKEE (reference sequence). The CDR3 extends over 14 amino acids. Trimming cost V 0 bases and J 6 bases, with 12 bases left between them. The CDR3 nucleotides are TGTGCCAGCAGCTTGGATTCTAACAGCGCTGAAGCTTTCTTT. Amino acids: CASSLDSNSAEAFF.

This clonotype has a count of ten or more. The chain is built from TRBV28 and TRBJ2-7; the match to TRBD2 covers 8 bases. Germline-derived CDR1 and CDR2 are MDHEN and SYDVKM. The CDR3 has 14 residues. The V segment lost 4 bases and the J segment 4 bases; nucleotides outside the gene matches: 6. The CDR3: CASSSAGTRYEQYF. DNA for the CDR3: TGTGCCAGCAGTTCGGCCGGGACTAGATACGAGCAGTACTTC.

This clonotype was observed many times. The J gene is TRBJ2-7, the V gene TRBV7-9; 9 nucleotides agree with TRBD2. The CDR3 contains 15 residues. CDR1 SEHNR and CDR2 FQNEAQ come from the germline V gene (reference sequence). J lost 4 bases, V lost 3 bases, and 7 bases had no gene match. The CDR3, as DNA: TGTGCCAGCAGCTTCGGTGGTAGCGGGAGTTACGAGCAGTACTTC. Translated: CASSFGGSGSYEQYF.

This clonotype came up many times. The chain links TRBV30 to TRBJ1-5; weak D call: TRBD1 (6 bases). The CDR3 has 13 residues. Trimming took 4 bases from V and 3 from J, leaving 10 bases between them. CDR1 is GTSNPN, CDR2 SVGIG, per germline (reference sequence). The CDR3 coding sequence is TGTGCCTGGACTCAGGGGAACAATCAGCCCCAGCATTTT. Translated, it gives CAWTQGNNQPQHF.

The chain couples TRBV20-1 to TRBJ2-3; 13 bases are a match to TRBD2. Germline CDR1 and CDR2: DFQATT and SNEGSKA (reference sequence). The CDR3 has 16 amino acids. With 3 bases clipped from V and 5 bases from J, the junction kept 8 bases outside the gene matches. CDR3 coding DNA: TGCAGTGCTAGGGGAGGGACTAGCGGGATGGGAGATACGCAGTATTTT. As protein: CSARGGTSGMGDTQYF.

V usage is TRBV14 and J usage is TRBJ2-5, with 7 nucleotides matching TRBD2. The CDR3 length is 13 residues. J gave up 5 bases and V 4 bases, and 4 bases lay outside the gene matches. Per germline, CDR1 SGHDN and CDR2 FVKESK. The chain's CDR3 is CASSRAGWETQYF. The CDR3 bases are TGTGCCAGCAGCCGAGCGGGATGGGAGACCCAGTACTTC.

V usage is TRBV20-1 and J usage is TRBJ1-5; tentatively, D is TRBD1 (5 bases). There are 15 residues in the CDR3. The germline V gene has CDR1 DFQATT and CDR2 SNEGSKA (reference sequence). Trimming stripped 1 base from V and 2 bases from J, with 12 bases between. CDR3 loop: CSARVTDRGNQPQHF. The CDR3 DNA sequence: TGCAGTGCTAGAGTGACAGATCGGGGCAATCAGCCCCAGCATTTT.